Presented here are 23 T cell receptor beta chains from one specimen sequenced in a study of cytotoxic CD8 clonotypes in ibrutinib-treated CLL. Here immunoSEQ multiplex PCR was the method, and the copy in TCRdb shows in-frame clones only, minus some. Here the sample spans some 200,000 clones, approximately 79% being singletons. Specimen: PBMCs, collected after 12 months of ibrutinib treatment. All receptors come from a human donor with chronic lymphocytic leukemia.

The CDR3 spells CASSPPGFSYNEQFF. The CDR3 coding sequence is TGTGCCAGCAGCCCTCCAGGGTTCTCCTACAATGAGCAGTTCTTC. V usage is TRBV7-8 and J usage is TRBJ2-1; possible D gene TRBD1, 5 bases. The CDR3 extends over 15 amino acids. Germline V gene lookup returns CDR1 SGHVS and CDR2 FQNEAQ. The V end lost 5 bases, the J end lost 0 bases, and 11 bases lay between the germline ends.

On this clone itself: The identical CDR3 is also encoded by other nucleotide sequences in the sample. The chain joins TRBV6-5 to TRBJ2-1; D not resolved. The CDR3 has 14 amino acids. V was shortened by 1 base and J by 4 bases, with 8 bases between the two germline ends. The V gene's germline CDR1 is MNHEY and CDR2 SVGAGI. Here the CDR3 reads CASSYLGSYNEQFF. DNA of the CDR3: TGTGCCAGCAGTTACTTAGGATCGTACAATGAGCAGTTCTTC.

The chain couples TRBV4-1 to TRBJ1-6; 8 bases agree with TRBD1. J gave up 7 bases and V 2 bases, and 4 bases lay outside the gene matches. Germline values: CDR1 MGHRA, CDR2 YSYEKL. The CDR3 covers 15 residues. CDR3 bases: TGCGCCAGCAGCCAAACACAGGGGGGGAATTCACCCCTCCACTTT. Translating gives CASSQTQGGNSPLHF.

This chain links TRBV5-1 with TRBJ2-7; 9 bases match TRBD1. The CDR3 runs to 15 residues. With V trimmed by 7 bases and J by 6 bases, 14 bases remained unmatched. Looked up from germline, CDR1 is SGHRS and CDR2 is YFSETQ. CDR3 DNA sequence: TGCGCCAGCGGGAAATTGGGACAGGGCGAGGGCGAGCAGTACTTC. Its protein is CASGKLGQGEGEQYF.

The V and J genes are TRBV4-2 and TRBJ2-5; no clear D. The CDR3 extends over 14 amino acids. The V end lost 0 bases, the J end lost 3 bases, and 8 bases lay between the germline ends. Germline values: CDR1 LGHNA, CDR2 YNFKEQ. The CDR3 region has the DNA TGTGCCAGCAGCCAAGAGGGCGGTGAAGAGACCCAGTACTTC. Translated, it gives CASSQEGGEETQYF.

With respect to this clone: The junction differs from germline at one of its ends, possibly a read error. V is TRBV15 and J is TRBJ1-2, with 11 bases lining up with TRBD1. The CDR3 length is 15 residues. Germline loops: CDR1 LNHNV, CDR2 YYDKDF (reference sequence). CDR3 region: CATSSPWTGGGSSSF. The DNA of the CDR3 is TGTGCCACCAGCTCACCCTGGACAGGGGGCGGGTCATCCTCTTTC.

The rearrangement joins TRBV25-1 to TRBJ2-7; D could derive from TRBD1 or TRBD2 (5 bases each). Trimming removed 5 bases from V and 0 bases from J, with 8 bases in between. Germline V gene lookup returns CDR1 MGHDK and CDR2 SYGVNS. The CDR3 loop spans 13 amino acids. The DNA of the CDR3 is TGTGCCAGCAGTTCGGGGACCTCCTACGAGCAGTACTTC. Translated: CASSSGTSYEQYF.

V and J are TRBV2 and TRBJ1-6, with D perhaps TRBD1 (5 bases). The CDR3 is 13 amino acids. Trimming cost V 6 bases and J 6 bases, with 9 bases left between them. Germline CDR1 reads SNHLY; CDR2 reads FYNNEI. CDR3 bases: TGTGCCAGCAGGGAAAGGGGTAATTCACCCCTCCACTTT. Protein sequence: CASRERGNSPLHF.

This clone was found once. This sequence joins TRBV7-6 and TRBJ2-5, with 8 bases fitting TRBD2. Germline lookup yields CDR1 SGHVS and CDR2 FNYEAQ. V trimming: 3 bases; J trimming: 2 bases; junction bases outside the gene matches: 8. The CDR3 sequence is 16 residues long. The CDR3 reads CASSLGLVPLQETQYF. CDR3 nucleotide sequence: TGTGCCAGCAGCTTGGGACTAGTTCCCTTACAAGAGACCCAGTACTTC.

This clone was recorded once. The chain carries TRBV2 and TRBJ2-7, with D possibly matching TRBD2 (7 bases). This CDR3 has 14 residues. The germline V and J ends were trimmed by 4 bases and 0 bases, with 10 bases remaining between them. CDR1 SNHLY and CDR2 FYNNEI come from the germline V gene. CDR3 nucleotide sequence: TGTGCCAGCAGTGTAGGGGGGGACTCCTACGAGCAGTACTTC. As protein: CASSVGGDSYEQYF. Supplemented by reference TRBV2 and TRBJ2-7, the full variable domain reads EPEVTQTPSHQVTQMGQEVILRCVPISNHLYFYWYRQILGQKVEFLVSFYNNEISEKSEIFDDQFSVERPDGSNFTLKIRSTKLEDSAMYFCASSVGGDSYEQYFGPGTRLTVT.

The chain recombines TRBV5-1 with TRBJ2-7, with a tentative D call TRBD1 (6 bases). Per germline, CDR1 SGHRS and CDR2 YFSETQ. Trimming left V 3 bases short and J 2 bases short, with 15 bases between. This CDR3 is 15 amino acids long. For the CDR3, the DNA is TGCGCCAGCAGCTCTCCGGGACATAGGCCCTACGAGCAGTACTTC. Translation: CASSSPGHRPYEQYF.

The chain has TRBV4-1 and TRBJ1-5; TRBD1 matches 7 bases. CDR1 is MGHRA, CDR2 YSYEKL, per germline. Losses at the gene ends were 4 bases for V and 3 bases for J; bases not matched to a gene: 3. The CDR3 covers 14 residues. CDR3 region: CASSRGQYNQPQHF. The DNA of the CDR3 is TGCGCCAGCAGCCGGGGACAGTACAATCAGCCCCAGCATTTT.

This clone showed up just a few times. The chain uses TRBV5-4 and TRBJ1-1; no reliable D call. This CDR3 spans 12 amino acids. V was clipped by 4 bases and J by 5 bases, with 9 bases between them. Per the germline V gene, CDR1 is SGHNT and CDR2 is YYREEE (reference sequence). The CDR3 region is CASSLQGTEAFF. CDR3 in DNA: TGTGCCAGCAGCCTTCAAGGGACTGAAGCTTTCTTT.

The chain has TRBV4-2 and TRBJ2-3, with D hard to call. The CDR3 has 14 residues. Germline CDR1 LGHNA, CDR2 YNFKEQ. The V gene lost 3 bases and the J gene lost 2 bases, with 9 bases spanning the gap. The CDR3 loop is CASSQWSYTDTQYF. As DNA, the CDR3 is TGTGCCAGCAGCCAGTGGTCTTACACAGATACGCAGTATTTT.

V usage is TRBV4-2 and J usage is TRBJ2-2, with 8 bases aligning to TRBD2. Per germline, CDR1 LGHNA and CDR2 YNFKEQ. V was clipped by 4 bases and J by 2 bases; unmatched bases: 6. The CDR3 covers 16 residues. The CDR3 spells CASSLDTSGNTGELFF. Here the CDR3 DNA reads TGTGCCAGCAGCCTCGATACTAGCGGAAACACCGGGGAGCTGTTTTTT.

Here the CDR3 reads CAASPTGGRVNTEAFF. The CDR3 region has the DNA TGCGCCGCGAGCCCTACAGGGGGCAGGGTGAACACTGAAGCTTTCTTT. The chain couples TRBV4-1 to TRBJ1-1, with 9 bases fitting TRBD1. Germline V gene lookup returns CDR1 MGHRA and CDR2 YSYEKL. V gave up 11 bases and J gave up 0 bases; unmatched junction bases: 13. CDR3 size: 16 residues.

The chain links TRBV7-8 to TRBJ1-1; 8 nucleotides agree with TRBD1. This CDR3 comprises 16 residues. Germline CDR1 reads SGHVS; CDR2 reads FQNEAQ. V shed 5 bases, J shed 4 bases, and the junction held 12 bases outside the gene matches. The CDR3 DNA follows: TGTGCCAGCAGCCCTCGGACAGGGAGGGATGGCACTGAAGCTTTCTTT. Amino acids: CASSPRTGRDGTEAFF.

V gene TRBV9 combines with J gene TRBJ2-6; D ambiguous. This CDR3 region has 16 residues. Trimming left V 0 bases short and J 3 bases short, with 10 bases between. Germline CDR1 is SGDLS and CDR2 is YYNGEE. Written as DNA, the CDR3 is TGTGCCAGCAGCGTAGGTGGGTCTGGTGGGGCCAACGTCCTGACTTTC. This gives the protein CASSVGGSGGANVLTF.

This sequence joins TRBV6-1 and TRBJ2-5, with 7 positions matching TRBD1. The J call could be wrong; TRBJ2-7 is a better fit for the DNA end. This CDR3 contains 13 residues. The germline CDR1 and CDR2 sequences are MNHNS and SASEGT. The CDR3 here is CASSVQGTYEQYF. CDR3 sequence (DNA): TGTGCCAGCAGTGTACAGGGGACCTACGAGCAGTACTTC.

As regards this clone: At one end the junction does not follow the germline gene, possibly because of a read error. Other DNA sequences within the sample encode an identical CDR3. The chain joins TRBV6-5 to TRBJ2-7, with 8 bases identical to TRBD1. Germline V gene data show CDR1 as MNHEY and CDR2 as SVGAGI. This CDR3 spans 14 amino acids. The CDR3 nucleotides read TGTGCCAGCAGTTCCCGGACAGGGTTCTACGAGCAGTATTTC. It is translated as CASSSRTGFYEQYF.

The chain combines TRBV19 with TRBJ2-1; TRBD2 is a possible D gene (5 bases). V was trimmed by 1 base and J by 2 bases, leaving 18 bases between them. Germline loops: CDR1 LNHDA, CDR2 SQIVND (reference sequence). The CDR3 runs to 18 residues. The CDR3 sequence is CASSIGSIWRAPYNEQFF. CDR3 in DNA: TGTGCCAGTAGTATAGGGTCTATCTGGCGGGCCCCCTACAATGAGCAGTTCTTC.

This sequence joins TRBV7-9 and TRBJ1-2; TRBD1 aligns across 8 bases. V trimming: 5 bases; J trimming: 5 bases; junction bases outside the gene matches: 7. Germline V gives CDR1 SEHNR, CDR2 FQNEAQ (reference sequence). The CDR3 extends over 14 amino acids. The CDR3 protein is CASSLTGERYGYTF. CDR3 sequence (DNA): TGTGCCAGCAGCCTGACAGGGGAGCGTTATGGCTACACCTTC. Full variable domain (remainder filled in from reference TRBV7-9 and TRBJ1-2): DTGVSQNPRHKITKRGQNVTFRCDPISEHNRLYWYRQTLGQGPEFLTYFQNEAQLEKSRLLSDRFSAERPKGSFSTLEIQRTEQGDSAMYLCASSLTGERYGYTFGSGTRLTVV.

The rearrangement links TRBV7-9 to TRBJ1-1, with no clear D. The ends were cut back, 3 bases at V and 4 bases at J, with 15 bases in the middle. CDR3 length: 15 residues. Germline CDR1 is SEHNR and CDR2 is FQNEAQ (reference sequence). CDR3 in amino acids: CASSLGSSVGTEAFF. In nucleotides, the CDR3 is TGTGCCAGCAGCTTGGGGTCCTCGGTCGGCACTGAAGCTTTCTTT.